This T cell receptor beta chain was recovered during a study of blood T cell repertoires in COVID-19. Looking at the study overall: Italy, Spain and the United States were the sources of the convalescent and acute COVID-19 samples.

In the original workflow: Reference gene primers were amplified, and this amplification served to estimate nucleated cell counts. The repertoire was sequenced with immunoSEQ multiplex PCR; TCRdb's copy has only in-frame clones and lacks some. From that table come the V and J calls and clone size; the DNA was used to work out D and trimming. The sample yields approximately 220,000 clones, more than 80% seen once. The germline V gene encodes CDR1 MDHEN and CDR2 SYDVKM. CDR3 length: 13 amino acids. The V segment lost 6 bases and the J segment 7 bases; nucleotides outside the gene matches: 8. This rearrangement joins TRBV28 to TRBJ1-2, with TRBD1 identical over 7 bases. This sequence originates from a woman in her forties with acute COVID-19. The sequencing sample was made of PBMCs or T cells enriched from blood (not recorded which). DNA of the CDR3: TGTGCCAGCAGCCTTACAGGGGTAGGTGGCTACACCTTC. Translating it yields CASSLTGVGGYTF.